The clone carrying this TCR beta chain was seen only a few times. As yet, its antigen is unknown. The data derive from a study of T-cell reconstitution after alpha-beta-depleted transplantation in children. Study-wide results and limits: Diversity of TCRbeta at day 60 was high in some patients, arising from surviving recipient T cells and thymic progenitors. Where alpha-beta T cells came from about two months after transplant was reportedly several hundred expanded graft clones. The authors attributed T-cell counts and diversity one year after transplant mostly to newly produced T cells.

Per germline, CDR1 DFQATT and CDR2 SNEGSKA (reference sequence). V gave up 6 bases and J gave up 4 bases; unmatched junction bases: 9. The CDR3 consists of 15 residues. Preparation of the TCRbeta library involved a method that used unique molecular identifiers. TCRdb reanalysed the PCR reads using MiXCR and keeps one entry per CDR3 protein. The sample carries more than 500,000 distinct CDR3 sequences, about an eighth recorded once. The source is a female patient aged 2 to 10 who had a stem cell transplant for aplastic anemia, so the T cells may come from the graft donor. The gene calls are TRBV20-1 and TRBJ2-1; TRBD2 agrees at 10 bases. Material: PBMCs, mostly from graft donor cells, obtained 180 days after TCRalphabeta/CD19-depleted stem cell transplant. Here the CDR3 reads CSARQRTSGYNEQFF. CDR3 coding DNA: TGCAGTGCCAGGCAAAGGACTAGCGGTTACAATGAGCAGTTCTTC.